This T cell receptor beta chain was retrieved from a study of OX40 agonist ivuxolimab in advanced cancers. For context, the study as a whole: Ivuxolimab was a fully human IgG2 agonistic monoclonal antibody targeting the costimulatory receptor OX40 (CD134). In the dose-escalation cohort, 82.7% of patients were male, and the mean age was approximately 55 years, with a range of 23 to 79. Among the 52 dose-escalation patients, some 20 had hepatocellular carcinoma, 15 or so melanoma, 9 renal cell carcinoma and 9 head and neck cancer. Intravenous ivuxolimab was administered to patients every 2 weeks at six dose levels: 0.01, 0.1, 0.3, 1.5, 3 and 10 mg/kg. Peripheral TCRbeta sequencing was intended to test whether TCR sequence diversity was altered and clonal T-cell expansion was caused by ivuxolimab. The paper describes the monotherapy dose-escalation part (N ≈ 50 patients) of the phase I trial of ivuxolimab. Patients were allowed to have had prior anti-PD-1, anti-PD-L1 or anti-CTLA-4 therapy, and 40% of the dose-escalation patients had been treated with checkpoint inhibitors. Partial responses occurred in three dose-escalation patients, of whom one had hepatocellular carcinoma and two had cutaneous melanoma.

Summary of the overall study and its limitations: The antigen specificity of the peripheral T cells that underwent clonal expansion was not determined. At doses from 0.1 to 3.0 mg/kg, clonal expansion was seen in both CD4+ and CD8+ blood T cells between baseline and week 6. In the 0.1-3.0 mg/kg groups, partial responders were among the patients with the lowest normalized peripheral clonal expansion, particularly in CD8+ T cells. After ivuxolimab, CD8+ T cells had more expanded clones than CD4+ T cells on average. Low levels of normalized T-cell clonal expansion were also seen in some nonresponding patients.

In the case of this clone: Its recognized antigen is unknown. No clone much larger than this one lies a single base away; base qualities are absent.

Patients with autoimmune disease history or receiving systemic immunosuppression were excluded from the trial. Peripheral blood for TCR sequencing was collected from all dose cohorts at baseline, on cycle 4 day 1, and on cycle 7 day 1. The samples were taken from a phase I, first-in-human, multicenter, open-label dose-escalation trial of ivuxolimab. Adults with locally advanced or metastatic head and neck squamous cell, hepatocellular, melanoma or renal cell carcinoma were enrolled in the trial. Before TCR sequencing, CD4+ T cells and CD8+ T cells were sorted from peripheral blood as separate populations. To sequence the TCRbeta CDR3 region, genomic DNA was isolated from the sorted cells. TCRbeta CDR3 regions were sequenced using the immunoSEQ Assay. TCRdb took over this immuneACCESS table, retaining in-frame rearrangements with V and J assigned. Such tables are incomplete; in checked studies, under half of the missing clones stem from an unresolved V gene, and the remainder is unexplained. The sample table contains roughly 100,000 clones; only one count was recorded for about nine tenths of them. Around 1.5% of the sample comes from the top ten.

CDR1 and CDR2 (MNHEY, SVGAGI) derive from the germline V gene. The CDR3 spans 15 residues, from the cysteine through the phenylalanine. The retained sequence is limited to the CDR3, 45 bases, with the frame set at the first base. Trimming removed 10 bases from V and 3 bases from J, leaving 22 bases between the germline ends. The receptor comes from an adult with an advanced solid tumor such as melanoma, head and neck, liver or kidney cancer. The sequencing here drew on CD4+ or CD8+ T cells sorted from blood, taken in a trial of the OX40 agonist ivuxolimab. The chain was built from TRBV6-5 and TRBJ2-7; the D call is possibly TRBD1 or TRBD2, each sharing 6 bases. The DNA reads TGTGCCACGCAGGGTCATAACGGAGGGGGCTACGAGCAGTACTTC. Translated, it gives CATQGHNGGGYEQYF.